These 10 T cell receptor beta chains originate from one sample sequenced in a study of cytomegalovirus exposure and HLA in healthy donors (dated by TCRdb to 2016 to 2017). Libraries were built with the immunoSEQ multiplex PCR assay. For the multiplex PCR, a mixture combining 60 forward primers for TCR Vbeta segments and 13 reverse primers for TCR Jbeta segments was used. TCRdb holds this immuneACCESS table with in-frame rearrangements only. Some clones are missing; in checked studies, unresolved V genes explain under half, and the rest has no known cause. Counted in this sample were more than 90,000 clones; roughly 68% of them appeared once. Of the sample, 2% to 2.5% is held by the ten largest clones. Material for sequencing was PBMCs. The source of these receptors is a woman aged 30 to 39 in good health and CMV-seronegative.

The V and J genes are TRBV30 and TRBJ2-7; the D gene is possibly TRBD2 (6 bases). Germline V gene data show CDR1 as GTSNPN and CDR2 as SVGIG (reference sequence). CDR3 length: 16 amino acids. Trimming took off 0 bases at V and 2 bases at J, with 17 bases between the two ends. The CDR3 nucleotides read TGTGCCTGGAGTGTAACCATGAGTAGCGGAGCCTACGAGCAGTACTTC. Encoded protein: CAWSVTMSSGAYEQYF.

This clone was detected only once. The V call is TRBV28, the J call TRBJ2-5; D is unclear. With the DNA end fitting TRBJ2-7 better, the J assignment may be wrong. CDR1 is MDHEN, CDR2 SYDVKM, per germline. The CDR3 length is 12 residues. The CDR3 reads CASSSRSYEQYF. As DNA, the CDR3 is TGTGCCAGCAGTTCTAGATCCTACGAGCAGTACTTC.

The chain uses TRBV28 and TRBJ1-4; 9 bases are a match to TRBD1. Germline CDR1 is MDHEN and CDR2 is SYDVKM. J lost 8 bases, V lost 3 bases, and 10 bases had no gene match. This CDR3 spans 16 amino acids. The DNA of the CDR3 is TGTGCCAGCAGTTTTACCTTGGACAGGGGAGACGAAAAACTGTTTTTT. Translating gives CASSFTLDRGDEKLFF.

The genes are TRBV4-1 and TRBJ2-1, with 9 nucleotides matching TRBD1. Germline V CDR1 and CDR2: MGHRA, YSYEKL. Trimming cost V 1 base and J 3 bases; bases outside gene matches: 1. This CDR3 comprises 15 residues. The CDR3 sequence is CASSQGDRDYNEQFF. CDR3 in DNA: TGCGCCAGCAGCCAAGGGGACAGGGACTACAATGAGCAGTTCTTC.

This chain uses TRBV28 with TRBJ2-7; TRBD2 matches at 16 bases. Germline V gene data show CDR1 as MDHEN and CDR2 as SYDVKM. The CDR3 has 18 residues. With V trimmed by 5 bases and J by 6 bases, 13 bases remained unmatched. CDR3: CASSLGTSGRAISSEQYF. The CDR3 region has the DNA TGTGCCAGCAGTCTCGGGACTAGCGGGAGGGCGATTTCTAGCGAGCAGTACTTC.

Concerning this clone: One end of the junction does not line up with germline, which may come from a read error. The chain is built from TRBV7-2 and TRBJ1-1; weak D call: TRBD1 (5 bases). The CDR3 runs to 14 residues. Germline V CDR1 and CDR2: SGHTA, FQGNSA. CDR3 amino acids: CASSLAGWGPEAFF. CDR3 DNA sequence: TGTGCCAGCAGCCTAGCGGGTTGGGGCCCTGAAGCTTTCTTT.

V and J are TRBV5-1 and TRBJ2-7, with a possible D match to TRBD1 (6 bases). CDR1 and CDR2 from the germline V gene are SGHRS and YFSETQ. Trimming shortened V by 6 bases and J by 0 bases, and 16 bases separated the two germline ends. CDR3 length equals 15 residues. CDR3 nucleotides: TGCGCCAGCACCTCCACCGGGACACACTCCTACGAGCAGTACTTC. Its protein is CASTSTGTHSYEQYF.

DNA for the CDR3: TGTGCCAGCAGCCAGGGACTAGCGTGGAGAGAGACCCAGTACTTC. This gives the protein CASSQGLAWRETQYF. The rearrangement links TRBV14 to TRBJ2-5, with 10 bases aligning to TRBD2. CDR3 length equals 15 residues. J gave up 4 bases and V 3 bases, and 5 bases lay outside the gene matches. The V gene's germline CDR1 is SGHDN and CDR2 FVKESK.

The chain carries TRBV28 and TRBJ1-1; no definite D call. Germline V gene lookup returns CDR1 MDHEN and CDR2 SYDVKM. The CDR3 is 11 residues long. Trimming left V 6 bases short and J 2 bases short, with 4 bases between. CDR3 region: CASRSNTEAFF. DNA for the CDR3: TGTGCCAGCAGGAGTAACACTGAAGCTTTCTTT.

This CDR3 is CASSPHFGVGTEAFF. The CDR3 DNA is TGTGCCAGCAGTCCCCATTTCGGGGTAGGAACTGAAGCTTTCTTT. The V and J genes are TRBV28 and TRBJ1-1; D unresolved. The CDR3 is made up of 15 amino acids. V was shortened by 5 bases and J by 5 bases, with 18 bases between the two germline ends. Germline CDR1 is MDHEN and CDR2 is SYDVKM.